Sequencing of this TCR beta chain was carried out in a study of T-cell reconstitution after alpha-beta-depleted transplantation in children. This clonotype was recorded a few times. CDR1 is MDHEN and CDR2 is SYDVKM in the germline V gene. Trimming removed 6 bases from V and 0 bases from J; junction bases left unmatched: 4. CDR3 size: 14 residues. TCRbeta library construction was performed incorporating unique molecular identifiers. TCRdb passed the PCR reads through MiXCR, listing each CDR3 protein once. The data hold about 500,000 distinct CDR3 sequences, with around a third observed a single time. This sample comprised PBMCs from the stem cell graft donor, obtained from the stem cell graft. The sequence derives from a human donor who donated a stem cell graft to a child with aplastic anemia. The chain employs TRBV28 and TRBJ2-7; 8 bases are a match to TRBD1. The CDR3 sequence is CASSYRGISYEQYF. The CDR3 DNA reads TGTGCCAGCAGCTACAGGGGGATCTCCTACGAGCAGTACTTC.